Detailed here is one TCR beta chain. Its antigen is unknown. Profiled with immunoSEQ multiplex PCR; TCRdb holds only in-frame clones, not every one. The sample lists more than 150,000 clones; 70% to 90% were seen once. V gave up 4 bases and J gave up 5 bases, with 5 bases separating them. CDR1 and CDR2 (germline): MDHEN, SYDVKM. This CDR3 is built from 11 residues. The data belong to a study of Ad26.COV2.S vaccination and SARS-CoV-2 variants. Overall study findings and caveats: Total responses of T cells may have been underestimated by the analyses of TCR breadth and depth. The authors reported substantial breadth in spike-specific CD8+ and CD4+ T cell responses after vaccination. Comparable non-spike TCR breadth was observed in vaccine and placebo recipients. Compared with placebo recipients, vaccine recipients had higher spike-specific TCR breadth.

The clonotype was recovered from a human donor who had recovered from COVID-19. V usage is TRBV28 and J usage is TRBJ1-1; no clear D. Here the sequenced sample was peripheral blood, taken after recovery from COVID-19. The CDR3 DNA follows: TGTGCCAGCAGTTCCTCGACTGAAGCTTTCTTT. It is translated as CASSSSTEAFF.